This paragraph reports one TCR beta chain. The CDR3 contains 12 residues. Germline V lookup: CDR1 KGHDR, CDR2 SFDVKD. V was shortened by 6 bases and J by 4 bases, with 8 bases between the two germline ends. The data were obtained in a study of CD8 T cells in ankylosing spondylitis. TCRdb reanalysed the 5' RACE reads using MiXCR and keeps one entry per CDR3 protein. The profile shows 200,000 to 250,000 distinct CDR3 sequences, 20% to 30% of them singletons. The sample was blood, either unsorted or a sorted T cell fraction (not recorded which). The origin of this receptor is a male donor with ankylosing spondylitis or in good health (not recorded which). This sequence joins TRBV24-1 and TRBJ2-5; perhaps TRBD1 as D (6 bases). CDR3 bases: TGTGCCACCAGTTTGGGGGCAGAGACCCAGTACTTC. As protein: CATSLGAETQYF.